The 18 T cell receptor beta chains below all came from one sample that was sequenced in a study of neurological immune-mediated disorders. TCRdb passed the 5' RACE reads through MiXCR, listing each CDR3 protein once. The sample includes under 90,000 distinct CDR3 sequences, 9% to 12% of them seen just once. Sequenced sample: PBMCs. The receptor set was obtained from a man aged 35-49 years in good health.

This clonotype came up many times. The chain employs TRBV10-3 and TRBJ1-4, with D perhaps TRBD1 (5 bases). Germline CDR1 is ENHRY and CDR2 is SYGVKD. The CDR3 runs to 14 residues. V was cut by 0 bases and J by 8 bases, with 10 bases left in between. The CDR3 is CAISESLGVEKLFF. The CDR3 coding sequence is TGTGCCATCAGTGAGTCGTTGGGGGTCGAAAAACTGTTTTTT.

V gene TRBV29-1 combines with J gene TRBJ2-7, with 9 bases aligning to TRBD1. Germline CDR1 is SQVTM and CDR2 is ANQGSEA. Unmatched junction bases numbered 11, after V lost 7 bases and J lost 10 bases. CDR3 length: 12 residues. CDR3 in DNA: TGCAGCGCGTCGAAAACAGGGGGCGGACAGTACTTC. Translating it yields CSASKTGGGQYF.

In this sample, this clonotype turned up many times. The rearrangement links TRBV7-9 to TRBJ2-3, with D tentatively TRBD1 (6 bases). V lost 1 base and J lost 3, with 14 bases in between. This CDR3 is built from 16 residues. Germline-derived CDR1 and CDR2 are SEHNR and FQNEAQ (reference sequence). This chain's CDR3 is CASSLGGGRKTDTQYF. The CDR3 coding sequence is TGTGCCAGCAGCTTAGGTGGGGGCAGAAAAACAGATACGCAGTATTTT.

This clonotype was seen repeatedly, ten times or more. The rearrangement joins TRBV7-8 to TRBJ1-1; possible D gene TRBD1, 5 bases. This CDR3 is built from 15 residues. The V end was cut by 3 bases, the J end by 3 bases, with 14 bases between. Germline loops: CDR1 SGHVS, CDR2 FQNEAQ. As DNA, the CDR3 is TGTGCCAGCAGCTTTGTGGGGGAGGGGTACACTGAAGCTTTCTTT. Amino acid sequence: CASSFVGEGYTEAFF.

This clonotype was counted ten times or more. CDR3 DNA: TGCAGCGTCACTTTTCCCTTAAACTATGGCTACACCTTC. Translated: CSVTFPLNYGYTF. This chain connects TRBV20-1 to TRBJ1-2; D is unresolved. The CDR3 sequence is 13 residues long. CDR1 and CDR2 (germline): DFQATT, SNEGSKA (reference sequence).

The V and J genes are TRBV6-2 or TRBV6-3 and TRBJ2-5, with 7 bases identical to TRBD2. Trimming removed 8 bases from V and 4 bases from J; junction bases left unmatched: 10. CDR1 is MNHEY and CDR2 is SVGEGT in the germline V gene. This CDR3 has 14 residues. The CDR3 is CASWVWERGETQYF. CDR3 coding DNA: TGTGCCAGCTGGGTGTGGGAGCGGGGAGAGACCCAGTACTTC.

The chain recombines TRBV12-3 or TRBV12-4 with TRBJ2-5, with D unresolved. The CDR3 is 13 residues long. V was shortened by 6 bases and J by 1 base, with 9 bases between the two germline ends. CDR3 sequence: CASRPMGQETQYF. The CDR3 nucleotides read TGTGCCAGCAGGCCCATGGGCCAAGAGACCCAGTACTTC.

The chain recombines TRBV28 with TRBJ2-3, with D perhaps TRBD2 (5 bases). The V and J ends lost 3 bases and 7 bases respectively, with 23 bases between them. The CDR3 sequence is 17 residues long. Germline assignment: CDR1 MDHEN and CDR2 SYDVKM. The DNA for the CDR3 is TGTGCCAGCAGTTTTATCAAATCCTCAGCGGTGATAAATACGCAGTATTTT. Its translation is CASSFIKSSAVINTQYF.

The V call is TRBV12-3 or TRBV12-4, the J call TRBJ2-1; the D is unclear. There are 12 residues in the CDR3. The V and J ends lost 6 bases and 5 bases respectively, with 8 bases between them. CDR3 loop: CASSSQNNEQFF. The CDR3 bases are TGTGCCAGCAGCAGCCAAAACAATGAGCAGTTCTTC.

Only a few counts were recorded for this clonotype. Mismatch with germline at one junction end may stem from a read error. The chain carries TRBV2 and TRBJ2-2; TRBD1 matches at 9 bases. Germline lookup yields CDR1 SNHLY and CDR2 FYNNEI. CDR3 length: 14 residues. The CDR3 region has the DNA TGTGTCAGCAAGAGGGACAGGGTGGACGGGGAGCTGTTTTTT. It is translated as CVSKRDRVDGELFF.

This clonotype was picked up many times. The DNA of the CDR3 is TGTGCCAGCAGTTTGGGGTTTTACAGGGAAGGGGGAAACACCATATATTTT. Its protein is CASSLGFYREGGNTIYF. This sequence joins TRBV12-3 or TRBV12-4 and TRBJ1-3; TRBD1 is a possible D gene (6 bases). V shed 3 bases and J shed 4 bases, with 19 bases lying between them. CDR3 size: 17 residues.

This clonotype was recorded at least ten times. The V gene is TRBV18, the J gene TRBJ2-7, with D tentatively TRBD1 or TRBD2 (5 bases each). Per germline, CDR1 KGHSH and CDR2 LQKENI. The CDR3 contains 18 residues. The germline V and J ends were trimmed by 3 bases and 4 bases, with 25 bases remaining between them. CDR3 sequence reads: CASSPSRGRADHLYEQYF. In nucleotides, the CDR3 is TGTGCCAGCTCACCTAGTCGGGGCAGAGCCGACCACCTTTACGAGCAGTACTTC.

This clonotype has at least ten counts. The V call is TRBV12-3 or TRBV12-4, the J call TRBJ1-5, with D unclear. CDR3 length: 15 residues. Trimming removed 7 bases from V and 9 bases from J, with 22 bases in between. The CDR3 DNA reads TGTGCCAGCATGATGAGCAGGAGCCGCCGGAGGCCCCAGCATTTT. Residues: CASMMSRSRRRPQHF.

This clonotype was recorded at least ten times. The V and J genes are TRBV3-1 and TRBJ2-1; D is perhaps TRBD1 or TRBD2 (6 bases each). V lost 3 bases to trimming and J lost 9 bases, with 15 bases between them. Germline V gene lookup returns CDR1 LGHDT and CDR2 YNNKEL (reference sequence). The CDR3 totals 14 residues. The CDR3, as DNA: TGTGCCAGCAGCCAGGAGGGGGTGACGCTTGAGCAGTTCTTC. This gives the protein CASSQEGVTLEQFF.

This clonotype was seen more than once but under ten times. For the CDR3, the DNA is TGTGCCAGCAGGGGACAGGGCTACGAGCAGTACTTC. It is translated as CASRGQGYEQYF. The chain employs TRBV2 and TRBJ2-7; TRBD1 aligns across 9 bases. The length of the CDR3 is 12 residues. Per the germline V gene, CDR1 is SNHLY and CDR2 is FYNNEI. Trimming took 6 bases from V and 3 from J; bases not matched to a gene: 0.

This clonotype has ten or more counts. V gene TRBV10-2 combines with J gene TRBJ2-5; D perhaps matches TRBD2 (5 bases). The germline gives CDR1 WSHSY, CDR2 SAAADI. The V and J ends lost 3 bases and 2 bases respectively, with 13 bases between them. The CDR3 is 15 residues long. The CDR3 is CASSDRAASQETQYF. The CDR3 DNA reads TGCGCCAGCAGTGACCGAGCGGCCTCACAAGAGACCCAGTACTTC.

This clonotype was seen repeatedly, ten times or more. The CDR3 nucleotides read TGTGCCAGCAGTTTCTCGCTTGATAGGGGCAATCAGCCCCAGCATTTT. Protein product: CASSFSLDRGNQPQHF. This chain connects TRBV28 to TRBJ1-5; no definite D call. V dropped 3 bases and J dropped 2 bases, with 14 bases sitting between them. Germline V lookup: CDR1 MDHEN, CDR2 SYDVKM. The CDR3 spans 16 residues.

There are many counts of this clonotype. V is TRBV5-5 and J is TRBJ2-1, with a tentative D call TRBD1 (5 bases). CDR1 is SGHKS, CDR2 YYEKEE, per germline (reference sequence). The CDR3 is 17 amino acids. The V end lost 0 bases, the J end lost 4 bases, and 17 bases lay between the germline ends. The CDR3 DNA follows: TGTGCCAGCAGCTTGGCATTGAGGCAGGGCGTGTACAATGAGCAGTTCTTC. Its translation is CASSLALRQGVYNEQFF.